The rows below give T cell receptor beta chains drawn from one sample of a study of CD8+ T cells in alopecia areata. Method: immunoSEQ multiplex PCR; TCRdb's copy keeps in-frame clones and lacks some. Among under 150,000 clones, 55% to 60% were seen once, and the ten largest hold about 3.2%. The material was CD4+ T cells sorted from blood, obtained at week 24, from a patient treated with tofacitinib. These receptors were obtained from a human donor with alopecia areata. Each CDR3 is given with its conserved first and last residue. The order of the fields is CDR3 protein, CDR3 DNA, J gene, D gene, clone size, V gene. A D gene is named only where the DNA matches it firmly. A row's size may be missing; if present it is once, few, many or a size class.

CASSVEFYTEAFF	TGTGCCAGCAGCGTAGAGTTTTATACTGAAGCTTTCTTT	TRBJ1-1	-	-	TRBV9
CASSPPVAYEQYF	TGTGCCAGCTCACCACCGGTCGCCTACGAGCAGTACTTC	TRBJ2-7	-	-	TRBV18
CASSPRQGVNSPLHF	TGTGCCAGCTCACCTCGACAGGGAGTCAATTCACCCCTCCACTTT	TRBJ1-6	TRBD1	few	TRBV18
CASSPGTGEKLFF	TGTGCCAGCTCACCTGGGACAGGGGAAAAACTGTTTTTT	TRBJ1-4	TRBD1	-	TRBV18
CSVVDRVGETQYF	TGCAGCGTCGTGGATAGGGTCGGAGAGACCCAGTACTTC	TRBJ2-5	-	-	TRBV29-1
CASSRGGTSGGYEQYF	TGCGCCAGCAGCAGGGGCGGGACTAGCGGGGGGTACGAGCAGTACTTC	TRBJ2-7	TRBD2	few	TRBV5-1
CASSPRVDQPQHF	TGTGCCAGCAGCCCTCGGGTTGATCAGCCCCAGCATTTT	TRBJ1-5	-	-	TRBV7-2
CASSLEETQYF	TGCGCCAGCAGCTTGGAGGAGACCCAGTACTTC	TRBJ2-5	-	-	TRBV5-1
CASSLQGSNEKLFF	TGTGCCAGCAGCTTACAGGGTTCTAATGAAAAACTGTTTTTT	TRBJ1-4	-	-	TRBV7-2
CAWTRGTPSTQYF	TGTGCCTGGACCCGCGGGACTCCAAGTACGCAGTATTTT	TRBJ2-3	-	-	TRBV30
CSVVLAGAQETQYF	TGCAGCGTCGTACTAGCGGGGGCTCAAGAGACCCAGTACTTC	TRBJ2-5	TRBD2	-	TRBV29-1
CASSSRGVRTYEQYF	TGTGCCAGCAGCTCCCGGGGGGTAAGGACCTACGAGCAGTACTTC	TRBJ2-7	TRBD2	-	TRBV7-8